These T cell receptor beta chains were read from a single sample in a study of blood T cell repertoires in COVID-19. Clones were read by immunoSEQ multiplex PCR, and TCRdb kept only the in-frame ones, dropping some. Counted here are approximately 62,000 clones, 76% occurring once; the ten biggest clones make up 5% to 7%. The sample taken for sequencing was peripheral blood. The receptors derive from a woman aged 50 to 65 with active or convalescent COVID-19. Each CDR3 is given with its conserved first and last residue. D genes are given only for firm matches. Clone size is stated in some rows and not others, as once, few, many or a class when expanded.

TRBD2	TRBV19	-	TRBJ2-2	TGTGCCAGTAGTATAGTAGCGGGGACCACCGGGGAGCTGTTTTTT	CASSIVAGTTGELFF
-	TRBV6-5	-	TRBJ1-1	TGTGCCAGCAGTTACTCGTTAAGGGGGACTGAAGCTTTCTTT	CASSYSLRGTEAFF
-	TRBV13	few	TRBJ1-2	TGTGCCAGCAGCTTGGGGGGGAGGAACTATGGCTACACCTTC	CASSLGGRNYGYTF
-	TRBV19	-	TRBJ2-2	TGTGCCAGTAGTATAGTGGGCAGCTCGAACACCGGGGAGCTGTTTTTT	CASSIVGSSNTGELFF
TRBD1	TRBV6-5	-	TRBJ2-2	TGTGCCAGCATGACAGGGAAGGGGTACACCGGGGAGCTGTTTTTT	CASMTGKGYTGELFF
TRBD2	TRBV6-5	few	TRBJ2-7	TGTGCCAGCAGTTATTTTAGCGGGGATGGATGGGAGCAGTACTTC	CASSYFSGDGWEQYF
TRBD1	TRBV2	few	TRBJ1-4	TGTGCCAGCAGCCTCGGGACAGGGGGCGTCTTTGTTGTTTTT	CASSLGTGGVFVVF
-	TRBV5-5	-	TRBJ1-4	TGTGCCAGCAGTACCGGATCGGGGATCGGGGAAAAACTGTTTTTT	CASSTGSGIGEKLFF
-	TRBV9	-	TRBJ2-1	TGTGCCAGCAGCGTAGCTCAGCAGGCATACTACAATGAGCAGTTCTTC	CASSVAQQAYYNEQFF
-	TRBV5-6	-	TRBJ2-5	TGTGCCAGCAGCATCCTGACACGGGGTTACCAAGAGACCCAGTACTTC	CASSILTRGYQETQYF
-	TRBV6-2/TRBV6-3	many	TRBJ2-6	TGTGCCAGCAGCCTGACTCTTGGTGGGGCCAACGTCCTGACTTTC	CASSLTLGGANVLTF
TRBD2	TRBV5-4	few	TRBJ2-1	TGTGCCAGCAGCCCTTCGACTAGCGGCTCCTACAATGAGCAGTTCTTC	CASSPSTSGSYNEQFF
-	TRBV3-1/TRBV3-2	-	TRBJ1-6	TGTGCCAGCAGCCAAGAAGCCTTTTTTAATTCACCCCTCCACTTT	CASSQEAFFNSPLHF
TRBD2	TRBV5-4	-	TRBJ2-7	TGTGCCAGCAGCCCAAGTAGCGGGAGGTCCTACGAGCAGTACTTC	CASSPSSGRSYEQYF